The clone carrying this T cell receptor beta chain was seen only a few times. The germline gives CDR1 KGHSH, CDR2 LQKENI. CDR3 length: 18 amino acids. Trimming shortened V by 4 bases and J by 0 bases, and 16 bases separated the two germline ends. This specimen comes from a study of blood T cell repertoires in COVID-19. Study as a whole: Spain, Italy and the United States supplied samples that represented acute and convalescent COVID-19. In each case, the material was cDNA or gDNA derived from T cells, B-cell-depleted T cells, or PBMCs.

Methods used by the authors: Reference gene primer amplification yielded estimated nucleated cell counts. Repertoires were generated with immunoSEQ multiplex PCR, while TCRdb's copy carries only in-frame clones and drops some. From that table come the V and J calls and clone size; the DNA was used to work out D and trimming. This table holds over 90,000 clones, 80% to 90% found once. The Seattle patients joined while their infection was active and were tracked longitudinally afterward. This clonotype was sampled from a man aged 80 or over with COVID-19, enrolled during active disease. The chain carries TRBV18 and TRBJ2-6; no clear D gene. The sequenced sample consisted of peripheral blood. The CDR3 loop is CASSQEQRFSSGANVLTF. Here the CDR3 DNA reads TGTGCCAGCTCACAAGAACAACGATTCAGCTCTGGGGCCAACGTCCTGACTTTC.